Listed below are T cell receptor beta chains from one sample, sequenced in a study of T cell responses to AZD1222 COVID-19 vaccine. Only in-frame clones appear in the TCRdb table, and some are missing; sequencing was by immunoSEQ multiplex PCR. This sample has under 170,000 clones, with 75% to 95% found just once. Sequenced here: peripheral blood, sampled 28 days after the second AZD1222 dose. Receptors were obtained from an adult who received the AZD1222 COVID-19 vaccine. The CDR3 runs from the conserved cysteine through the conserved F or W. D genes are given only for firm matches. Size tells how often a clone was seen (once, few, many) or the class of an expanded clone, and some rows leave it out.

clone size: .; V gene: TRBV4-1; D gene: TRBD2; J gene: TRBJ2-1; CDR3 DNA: TGCGCCAGCAGCCAATCCACGGCTAGCGGGAGTTCCAATGAGCAGTTCTTC; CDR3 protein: CASSQSTASGSSNEQFF
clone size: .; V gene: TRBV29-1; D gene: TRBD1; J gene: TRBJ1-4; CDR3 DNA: TGCAGCGTACTTCAGGGGGCAACTAATGAAAAACTGTTTTTT; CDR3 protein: CSVLQGATNEKLFF
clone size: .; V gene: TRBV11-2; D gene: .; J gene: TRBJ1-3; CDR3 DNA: TGTGCCAGCAGCTTAAGGGACCCGAGGGACACCATATATTTT; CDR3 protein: CASSLRDPRDTIYF
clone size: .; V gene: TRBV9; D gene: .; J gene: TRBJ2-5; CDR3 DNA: TGTGCCAGCAGGGGAGCCCCAAAAGAGACCCAGTACTTC; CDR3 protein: CASRGAPKETQYF
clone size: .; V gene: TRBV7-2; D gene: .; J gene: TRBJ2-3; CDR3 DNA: TGTGCCAGCAGGGAGGCTTGGGTGACAGATACGCAGTATTTT; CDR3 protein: CASREAWVTDTQYF
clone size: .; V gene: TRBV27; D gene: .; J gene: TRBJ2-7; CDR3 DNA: TGTGCCAGCAGTTTGGCCCCGACGCGGGGCGAGCAGTACTTC; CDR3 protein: CASSLAPTRGEQYF
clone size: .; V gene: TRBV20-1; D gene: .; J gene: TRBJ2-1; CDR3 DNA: TGCAGTGCTAGTGGAGGGCCCCGTAATGAGCAGTTCTTC; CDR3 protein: CSASGGPRNEQFF
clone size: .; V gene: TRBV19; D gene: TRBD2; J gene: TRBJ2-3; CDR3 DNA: TGTGCCAGTAGTATAGGGACTAGCGGTAATACGCAGTATTTT; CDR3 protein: CASSIGTSGNTQYF
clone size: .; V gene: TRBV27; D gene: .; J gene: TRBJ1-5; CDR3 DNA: TGTGCCAGCAGTAGAGCGAATCAGCCCCAGCATTTT; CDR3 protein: CASSRANQPQHF
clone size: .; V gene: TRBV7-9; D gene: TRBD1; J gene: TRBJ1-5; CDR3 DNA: TGTGCCAGCAGCCCAGCCGGGACAGACAATCAGCCCCAGCATTTT; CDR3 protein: CASSPAGTDNQPQHF
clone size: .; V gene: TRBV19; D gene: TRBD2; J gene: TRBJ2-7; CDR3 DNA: TGTGCCAGTAGTACCGGGACTAGCGGGAGGGTGAACGAGCAGTACTTC; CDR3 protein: CASSTGTSGRVNEQYF
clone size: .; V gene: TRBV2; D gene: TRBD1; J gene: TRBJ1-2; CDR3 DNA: TGTGCCAGCACCCGAACAGGGGAAGGCTATGGCTACACCTTC; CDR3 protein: CASTRTGEGYGYTF
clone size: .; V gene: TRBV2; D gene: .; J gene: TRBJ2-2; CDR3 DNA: TGTGCCAGCAGCCGGACGACAGAACAAACGAACACCGGGGAGCTGTTTTTT; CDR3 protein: CASSRTTEQTNTGELFF
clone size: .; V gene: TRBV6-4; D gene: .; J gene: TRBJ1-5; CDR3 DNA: TGTGCCAGCAGTACAGACTATAGCAATCAGCCCCAGCATTTT; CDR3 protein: CASSTDYSNQPQHF
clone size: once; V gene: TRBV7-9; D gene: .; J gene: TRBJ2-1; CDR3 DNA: TGTGCCAGCAGCTTATCCGGGATCAGGGGAAATGAGCAGTTCTTC; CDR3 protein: CASSLSGIRGNEQFF
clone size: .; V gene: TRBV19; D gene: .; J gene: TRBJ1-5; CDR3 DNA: TGTGCCAGTAGTATTGAGGGCGGACCCCGTGGTCAGCCCCAGCATTTT; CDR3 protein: CASSIEGGPRGQPQHF
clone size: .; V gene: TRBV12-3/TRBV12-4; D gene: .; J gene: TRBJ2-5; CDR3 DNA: TGTGCCAGCAGCCAACAGGGAATGGAGACCCAGTACTTC; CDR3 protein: CASSQQGMETQYF
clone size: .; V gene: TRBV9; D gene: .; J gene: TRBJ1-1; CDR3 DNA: TGTGCCAGCAGCGTAACTGAAGCTTTCTTT; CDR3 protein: CASSVTEAFF
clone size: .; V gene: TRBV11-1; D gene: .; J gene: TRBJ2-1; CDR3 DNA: TGTGCCAGCAGCGCGTACAATGTCCAGCACGACCAGTTCTTC; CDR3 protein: CASSAYNVQHDQFF
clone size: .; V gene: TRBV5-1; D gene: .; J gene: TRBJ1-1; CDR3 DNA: TGCGCCAGCAGCCAAATCCCTTCCACAGGGAACACTGAAGCTTTCTTT; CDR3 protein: CASSQIPSTGNTEAFF
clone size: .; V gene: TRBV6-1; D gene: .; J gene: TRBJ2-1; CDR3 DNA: TGTGCCAGCAGTCCCGGGACACACCTCAACAATGAGCAGTTCTTC; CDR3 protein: CASSPGTHLNNEQFF
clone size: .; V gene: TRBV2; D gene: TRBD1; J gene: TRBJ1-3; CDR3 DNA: TGTGCCAGCAGTGTACCAAAACAGGGGGCCCTCTCTGGAAACACCATATATTTT; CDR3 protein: CASSVPKQGALSGNTIYF
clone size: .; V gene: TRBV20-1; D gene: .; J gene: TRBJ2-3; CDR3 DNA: TGCAGTGCTAGGCAGCCCAATACGCAGTATTTT; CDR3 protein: CSARQPNTQYF
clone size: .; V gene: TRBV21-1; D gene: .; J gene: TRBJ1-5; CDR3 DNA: TGTGCCAGCAGGCGCGGGCCAGGGGAGGATCAGCCCCAGCATTTT; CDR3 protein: CASRRGPGEDQPQHF
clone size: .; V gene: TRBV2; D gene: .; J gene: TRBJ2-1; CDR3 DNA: TGTGCCAGCAGTGAAACCTGGGACGGCAATGAGCAGTTCTTC; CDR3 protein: CASSETWDGNEQFF
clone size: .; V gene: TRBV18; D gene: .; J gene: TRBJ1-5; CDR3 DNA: TGTGCCAGCTCACCGACGGCAGTCCCCAATCAGCCCCAGCATTTT; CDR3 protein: CASSPTAVPNQPQHF
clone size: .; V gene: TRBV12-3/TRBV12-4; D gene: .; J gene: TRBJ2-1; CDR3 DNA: TGTGCCAGCAGTTTTAGGGATGAGCAGTTCTTC; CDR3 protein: CASSFRDEQFF
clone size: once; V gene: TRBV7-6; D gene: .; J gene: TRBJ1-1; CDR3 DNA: TGTGCCAGCAGCCCCAGGACAGTCATGAACACTGAAGCTTTCTTT; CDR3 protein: CASSPRTVMNTEAFF
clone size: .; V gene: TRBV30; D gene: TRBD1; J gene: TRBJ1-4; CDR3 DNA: TGTGCCTGGAGTTTGGCCCGGACAGGGAGTGAAAAACTGTTTTTT; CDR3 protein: CAWSLARTGSEKLFF
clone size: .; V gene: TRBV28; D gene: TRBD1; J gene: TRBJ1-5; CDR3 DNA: TGTGCCAGCAGTCCAGCCGGGGACAGCCATCAGCCCCAGCATTTT; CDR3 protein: CASSPAGDSHQPQHF
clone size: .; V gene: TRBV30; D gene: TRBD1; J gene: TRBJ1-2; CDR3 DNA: TGTGCCTGGGCCCTCCGCGGGACAGGGAGGTATGGCTACACCTTC; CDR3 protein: CAWALRGTGRYGYTF
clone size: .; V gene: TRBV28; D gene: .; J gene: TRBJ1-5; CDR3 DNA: TGTGCCAGCTGCCCTGACACCCGCAATCAGCCCCAGCATTTT; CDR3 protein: CASCPDTRNQPQHF
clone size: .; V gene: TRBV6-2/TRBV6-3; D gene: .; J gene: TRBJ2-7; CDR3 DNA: TGTGCCAGCAGTCCAACGGCGCAATACGAGCAGTACTTC; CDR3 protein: CASSPTAQYEQYF
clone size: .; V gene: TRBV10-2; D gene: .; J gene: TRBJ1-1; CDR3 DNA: TGCGCCAGCAGTGGGCCCATTATGAACACTGAAGCTTTCTTT; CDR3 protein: CASSGPIMNTEAFF
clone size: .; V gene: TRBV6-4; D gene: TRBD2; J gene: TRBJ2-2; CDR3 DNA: TGTGCCAGCAAGGCTAGCGGGAGTACCGGGGAGCTGTTTTTT; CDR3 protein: CASKASGSTGELFF
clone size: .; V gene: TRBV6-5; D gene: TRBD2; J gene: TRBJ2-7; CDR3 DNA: TGTGCCAGCAGTTACTCTAGCGGGACCACCTACGAGCAGTACTTC; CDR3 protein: CASSYSSGTTYEQYF
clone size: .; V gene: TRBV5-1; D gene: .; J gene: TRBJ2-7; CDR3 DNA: TGCGCCAGCAGCTTGAGGGCAGATAGCTCCTACGAGCAGTACTTC; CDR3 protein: CASSLRADSSYEQYF
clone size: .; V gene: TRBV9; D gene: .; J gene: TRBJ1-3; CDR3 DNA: TGTGCCAGCAGCCGTTCGAGGGAAAGCTCTGGAAACACCATATATTTT; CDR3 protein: CASSRSRESSGNTIYF
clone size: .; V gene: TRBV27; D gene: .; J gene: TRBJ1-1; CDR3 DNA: TGTGCCAGCAGTCCGGTGAGCATGAACACTGAAGCTTTCTTT; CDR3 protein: CASSPVSMNTEAFF
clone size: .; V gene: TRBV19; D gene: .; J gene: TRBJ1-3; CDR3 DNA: TGTGCCAGTAGGTTTAGCTCTGGAAACACCATATATTTT; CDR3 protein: CASRFSSGNTIYF
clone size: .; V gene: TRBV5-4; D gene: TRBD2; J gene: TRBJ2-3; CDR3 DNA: TGTGCCAGCAGCCCCGAAGCGGGGATCAGAGATACGCAGTATTTT; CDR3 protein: CASSPEAGIRDTQYF
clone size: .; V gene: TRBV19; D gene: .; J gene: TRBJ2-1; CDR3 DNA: TGTGCCAGTAGTCTCGGGGGACAGACCTACAATGAGCAGTTCTTC; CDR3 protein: CASSLGGQTYNEQFF
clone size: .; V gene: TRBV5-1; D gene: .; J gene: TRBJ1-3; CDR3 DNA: TGCGCCAGCAGCTCCCAAGGGGTGACTGGAAACACCATATATTTT; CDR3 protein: CASSSQGVTGNTIYF
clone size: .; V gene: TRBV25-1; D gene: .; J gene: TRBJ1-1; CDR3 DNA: TGTGCCAGCAGTGGGGCGGTCAACACTGAAGCTTTCTTT; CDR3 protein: CASSGAVNTEAFF
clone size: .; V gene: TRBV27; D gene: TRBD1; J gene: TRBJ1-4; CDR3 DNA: TGTGCCAGCAGGAGACAGGGGAGGGATGAAAAACTGTTTTTT; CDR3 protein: CASRRQGRDEKLFF
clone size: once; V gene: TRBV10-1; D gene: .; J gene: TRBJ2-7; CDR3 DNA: TGCGCCAGCAGCCAGGATGGCTCCTACGAGCAGTACTTC; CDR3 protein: CASSQDGSYEQYF
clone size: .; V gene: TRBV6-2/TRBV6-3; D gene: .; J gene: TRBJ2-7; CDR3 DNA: TGTGCCAGCAGTCAAATTTACGAGCAGTACTTC; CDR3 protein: CASSQIYEQYF
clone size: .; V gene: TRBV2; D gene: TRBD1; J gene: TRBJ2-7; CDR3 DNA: TGTGCCAGTAACCTCCGGGGACAGTCCTCCTACGAGCAGTACTTC; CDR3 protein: CASNLRGQSSYEQYF
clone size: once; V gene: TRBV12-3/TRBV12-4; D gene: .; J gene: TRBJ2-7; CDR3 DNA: TGTGCCAGCAGTTTAGATCTAGTTTACGAGCAGTACTTC; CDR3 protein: CASSLDLVYEQYF
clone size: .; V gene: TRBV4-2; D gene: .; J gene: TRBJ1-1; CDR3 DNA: TGTGCCAGCAGCCAAAGGTCCGCGGACACTGAAGCTTTCTTT; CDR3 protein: CASSQRSADTEAFF
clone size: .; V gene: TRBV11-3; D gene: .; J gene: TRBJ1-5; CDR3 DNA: TGTGCCAGCAGCTTAGAGGACGGGCCCCGACAGCCCCAGCATTTT; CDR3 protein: CASSLEDGPRQPQHF
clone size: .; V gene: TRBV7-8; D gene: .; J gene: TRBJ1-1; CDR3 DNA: TGTGCCAGCACCCCCGGGCCGGTCGGGCAAAACACTGAAGCTTTCTTT; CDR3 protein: CASTPGPVGQNTEAFF